This paragraph covers one T cell receptor (beta chain) sequence. The clone's antigen remains unknown. Base quality data are lacking; no much larger clone is found one base away. The intended sense of this specimen's time point label: baseline before first vaccination. Vaccinee samples came from UK trials COV001 and COV002, including a single-blind randomized controlled phase 2/3 trial of AZD1222 (ChAdOx1 nCoV-19) in healthy adults. Trial participant PBMC samples were collected at day 0 and day 28 after the second dose for TCRbeta chain sequencing. This entry is derived from a study of T cell responses to AZD1222 COVID-19 vaccine (dated by TCRdb to the early 2020s). Turning to the overall study: AZD1222 recipients given second doses at about 4 weeks or at about 12 weeks were pooled, since spike-specific TCR depth and breadth were not found to differ between the two schedules. A total of under 250 trial participants underwent TCR sequencing, of whom roughly 210 had received two doses of AZD1222 and 26 had received two doses of the MenACWY control vaccine. Trial participants were enrolled by age into subgroups of 18-55, 56-69 and 70-plus years, and 148, 28 and 57 TCR-sequenced participants, respectively, were included in these subgroups.

The CDR3 sequence holds 13 residues, the cysteine and phenylalanine included. The CDR3 DNA has 39 bases and is translated from base 1. Sequences SNHLY (CDR1) and FYNNEI (CDR2) are obtained from the germline V gene. V was cut back by 5 bases and J by 4 bases, leaving a gap of 11 bases between them. Beyond this particular receptor, the publication reports: In the small 56-69-year group, the increase in depth fell short of significance, most likely because of low power. Because no samples from the day 14 peak response were available, repertoires could be characterized only after the peak T cell response. Conclusions about previously exposed vaccinees are limited because only five to seven AZD1222 recipients were SARS-CoV-2 seropositive at baseline. A significant rise in spike-specific TCR breadth and depth was observed after two AZD1222 doses relative to day 0 and relative to MenACWY recipients. CD4 TCRs associated with the vaccine covered the entire spike protein, and the dominant responses were in regions 160-218 and 743-854. Epitopes outside the regions mutated in the B.1.351 and B.1.1.7 variants were reportedly recognized by nearly half of the unique spike-specific TCRs. Participants were mostly white British and included more females than males, and it was suggested by the authors that clonal diversity may have been underestimated.

The CDR3 regions of human TCRbeta chains were analyzed by immunosequencing. On the authors' methods: Repertoire TCRs were matched against a reference library of SARS-CoV-2-specific TCRs generated with the MIRA antigen-specificity platform. Breadth was defined as the fraction of unique TCRs that were SARS-CoV-2-associated, and depth was defined as the fraction of total T cells that were SARS-CoV-2-associated. Using the MIRA data, each spike-specific TCR was assigned both to the spike region to which the TCR was reactive and to a CD4 or CD8 class. Log10-transformed breadth and depth values were compared by one-way ANOVA with Sidak's multiple comparisons tests. TCRdb stores this immuneACCESS table with in-frame sequences only. Part of the clones is absent; in the studies checked, under half of the shortfall reflects unresolved V genes, and no reason is known for the rest. The V and J calls and clone size are taken from that table; D and trimming were inferred from the DNA. This sample holds tens of thousands of clones; more than 90% were observed only once. Approximately 3% of the sample is in the top ten clones.

This specimen consisted of peripheral blood, obtained on day 0 of AZD1222 vaccination. This chain is built from TRBV2 and TRBJ1-1, with a weak D call of TRBD1 (5 bases match). This TCR was recovered from an adult in good health. The nucleotide sequence is TGTGCCAGCAGTCCAGTCGGGGGCACTGAAGCTTTCTTT. It codes for CASSPVGGTEAFF.